What follows are 15 T cell receptor beta chains derived from one specimen sequenced in a study of blood T cells in healthy people across ages. The use of a sample-barcoded 5' primer and a J-beta primer mix characterized a second PCR of about 7 to 12 cycles. One entry per CDR3 protein results from TCRdb running MiXCR on the 5' RACE reads. Of approximately 880,000 distinct CDR3 sequences in the sample, roughly 43% were seen once. Sequenced sample: blood. The receptors were gathered from a man in his thirties or forties in good health.

The chain carries TRBV9 and TRBJ1-1, with TRBD1 identical over 7 bases. Germline loops: CDR1 SGDLS, CDR2 YYNGEE. J was trimmed by 4 bases and V by 5 bases; bases with no gene match: 8. The CDR3 is 14 residues long. This chain's CDR3 is CASSSDPGGTEAFF. In DNA form, the CDR3 reads TGTGCCAGCAGTTCGGACCCAGGGGGCACTGAAGCTTTCTTT.

CDR3 bases: TGTGCCAGCAGCCAAGAAGGATTGAACACCGGGGAGCTGTTTTTT. Its translation is CASSQEGLNTGELFF. V usage is TRBV4-2 and J usage is TRBJ2-2; D unclear. The V end lost 0 bases, the J end lost 1 base, and 6 bases lay between the germline ends. The CDR3 extends over 15 amino acids. Germline CDR1 is LGHNA and CDR2 is YNFKEQ.

This clonotype turned up a few times. The chain employs TRBV27 and TRBJ1-5; D call uncertain. Per germline, CDR1 MNHEY and CDR2 SMNVEV (reference sequence). V was pared by 3 bases and J by 4 bases, with 13 bases between. The CDR3 contains 15 residues. For the CDR3, the DNA is TGTGCCAGCAGTTTTGAGGCAGCGGCAAATCAGCCCCAGCATTTT. Its translation: CASSFEAAANQPQHF.

The chain carries TRBV29-1 and TRBJ1-2, with a tentative D call TRBD1 (6 bases). There are 14 residues in the CDR3. Per the germline V gene, CDR1 is SQVTM and CDR2 is ANQGSEA. V was cut by 7 bases and J by 4 bases, with 19 bases left in between. The CDR3 nucleotides read TGCAGCGCGTACAGAGGGGGAGGTAGCTATGGCTACACCTTC. Translated, it gives CSAYRGGGSYGYTF.

Details on this clonotype: The junction does not match germline at one end; this may be a read error. The chain combines TRBV24-1 with TRBJ2-3, with 9 positions matching TRBD1. Germline CDR1 reads KGHDR; CDR2 reads SFDVKD. The CDR3 runs to 17 residues. As DNA, the CDR3 is TGTGCCACCAGTGATCAGAACAGGGGGCCAAGCACAGAGACGCAGTATTTT. Its protein is CATSDQNRGPSTETQYF.

To note about this clonotype: Sequence at one end of the junction differs from germline and may be a read error. The chain recombines TRBV27 with TRBJ1-5; no clear D gene. The CDR3 is made up of 13 amino acids. The germline V gene has CDR1 MNHEY and CDR2 SMNVEV (reference sequence). CDR3: CVSSLSLGQPQHF. CDR3 in DNA: TGTGTCAGCAGTTTATCCCTCGGACAGCCCCAGCATTTT.

This clonotype has a handful of counts. The chain has TRBV11-1 and TRBJ2-7, with D possibly TRBD2 on 7 matching bases. The CDR3 has 15 residues. Trimming removed 1 base at V and 7 bases at J, with 17 bases between. CDR1 SGHAT and CDR2 FQDESV come from the germline V gene (reference sequence). The CDR3 protein is CASSLDGGPLREQYF. CDR3 DNA: TGTGCCAGCAGCTTAGACGGGGGGCCACTACGGGAGCAGTACTTC.

This chain uses TRBV6-6 with TRBJ2-5, with TRBD1 matching 8 bases. CDR1 is MNHNY, CDR2 SVGAGI, per germline (reference sequence). The CDR3 is made up of 14 amino acids. With 6 bases clipped from V and 11 bases from J, the junction kept 14 bases outside the gene matches. The DNA of the CDR3 is TGTGCCAGCAGCCGATCTGACAGGGGAGGTGAGCAGTACTTC. Residues: CASSRSDRGGEQYF.

This chain connects TRBV29-1 to TRBJ2-1; TRBD1 agrees at 9 bases. CDR1 and CDR2 (germline): SQVTM, ANQGSEA. With 6 bases clipped from V and 4 bases from J, the junction kept 1 base outside the gene matches. The CDR3 runs to 12 residues. The CDR3 nucleotides are TGCAGCGTAGACAGGGGGTACAATGAGCAGTTCTTC. Translation gives CSVDRGYNEQFF.

In its sample, this clonotype was seen a few times. The J gene is TRBJ1-2, the V gene TRBV2; D unresolved. The CDR3 contains 15 residues. Germline V CDR1 and CDR2: SNHLY, FYNNEI. Deletions cut 4 bases from V and 0 bases from J, with 12 bases between. CDR3 in DNA: TGTGCCAGCAGTGCGGGGTTAGGACCTAACTATGGCTACACCTTC. This codes for CASSAGLGPNYGYTF.

V is TRBV12-3 or TRBV12-4 and J is TRBJ1-2; D might be TRBD1 (5 bases). Trimming left V 1 base short and J 5 bases short, with 11 bases between. The length of the CDR3 is 14 residues. The CDR3 DNA follows: TGTGCCAGCAGTTTAGGGGGGACGGAGTATGGCTACACCTTC. This codes for CASSLGGTEYGYTF.

The V and J genes are TRBV12-3 or TRBV12-4 and TRBJ2-7; D might be TRBD1 (8 bases). Trimming pared 6 bases from V and 5 bases from J, leaving 17 bases between. CDR3 length: 14 residues. The CDR3: CASRDREGRNEQYF. CDR3 bases: TGTGCCAGCAGGGACAGGGAGGGACGGAACGAGCAGTACTTC.

The rearrangement links TRBV12-3 or TRBV12-4 to TRBJ2-1; the D call may be TRBD1 or TRBD2 (6 bases each). This CDR3 is built from 14 residues. V was trimmed by 6 bases and J by 3 bases, leaving 12 bases between them. CDR3 nucleotides: TGTGCCAGCAGCTCGGGGGCTTTCTACAATGAGCAGTTCTTC. The encoded protein is CASSSGAFYNEQFF.

The chain uses TRBV27 and TRBJ2-7; D may match TRBD1 or TRBD2 (6 bases each). The V end was cut by 5 bases, the J end by 2 bases, with 10 bases between. The germline V gene has CDR1 MNHEY and CDR2 SMNVEV (reference sequence). This CDR3 has 13 amino acids. CDR3: CASSERGAYEQYF. In nucleotides, the CDR3 is TGTGCCAGCAGTGAGAGGGGGGCCTACGAGCAGTACTTC.

This chain uses TRBV18 with TRBJ2-1; the D call may be TRBD1 or TRBD2 (5 bases each). V lost 4 bases and J lost 13, with 20 bases in between. There are 14 residues in the CDR3. In germline, CDR1 is KGHSH, CDR2 LQKENI. The CDR3 region has the DNA TGTGCCAGCTCACTGAAAGCCGACAGCGGCACCCAGTTCTTC. As protein: CASSLKADSGTQFF.